What follows are 5 T cell receptor beta chains derived from one specimen sequenced in a study of blood T cell repertoires in COVID-19 (dated by TCRdb to 2018 to 2020). Libraries came from the immunoSEQ multiplex PCR assay. The table was pulled from immuneACCESS by TCRdb, which kept in-frame rearrangements only. Such tables lose some clones; where checked, under half of the loss comes from unresolved V genes, and the rest has no known cause. Present in this sample are more than 95,000 clones, about four fifths of which were seen just once. Around 11% of the sample is taken by the ten largest. Sequenced: peripheral blood. These TCRs come from a human donor in a cohort sampled during active COVID-19.

The chain carries TRBV7-8 and TRBJ2-3; weak D call: TRBD2 (6 bases). Germline CDR1 is SGHVS and CDR2 is FQNEAQ. Trimming removed 0 bases from V and 8 bases from J, with 9 bases in between. CDR3 length: 13 amino acids. The CDR3 nucleotides read TGTGCCAGCAGCTTAGCGGGGGAGGCTACGCAGTATTTT. Amino acids: CASSLAGEATQYF.

The V call is TRBV3-1 (or the pseudogene TRBV3-2), the J call TRBJ1-4; D is unresolved. Trimming shortened V by 7 bases and J by 4 bases, and 16 bases separated the two germline ends. The germline gives CDR1 LGHDT, CDR2 YNNKEL (reference sequence). This CDR3 is built from 15 residues. The CDR3 sequence: CASIMGGSSNEKLFF. CDR3 nucleotide sequence: TGTGCCAGCATCATGGGCGGGAGCAGTAATGAAAAACTGTTTTTT.

J is TRBJ1-5 and V is TRBV7-2; D is perhaps TRBD1 (5 bases). CDR1 SGHTA and CDR2 FQGNSA come from the germline V gene. The V and J ends lost 1 base and 5 bases respectively, with 12 bases between them. The CDR3 runs to 15 residues. The CDR3 loop is CASSLGSSGHQPQHF. Written as DNA, the CDR3 is TGTGCCAGCAGCTTAGGGTCGTCAGGGCATCAGCCCCAGCATTTT.

This clone showed up just a few times. The J gene is TRBJ1-1, the V gene TRBV4-1; D remains ambiguous. Germline CDR1 reads MGHRA; CDR2 reads YSYEKL. The CDR3 sequence is 15 residues long. V was trimmed by 5 bases and J by 2 bases, leaving 15 bases between them. The CDR3, as DNA: TGCGCCAGCAGCGTGGGGAGACGTAGTAACACTGAAGCTTTCTTT. It encodes CASSVGRRSNTEAFF.

The chain combines TRBV3-1 (or the pseudogene TRBV3-2) with TRBJ1-5; D perhaps matches TRBD1 (5 bases). Deletions cut 1 base from V and 7 bases from J, with 11 bases between. CDR1 is LGHDT, CDR2 YNNKEL, per germline (reference sequence). The CDR3 spans 14 residues. CDR3 in DNA: TGTGCCAGCAGCCAAGGGCTCCCAGGGCAGCCCCAGCATTTT. This sequence encodes CASSQGLPGQPQHF.